The source of this TCR beta chain is a study of early T cells in non-severe SARS-CoV-2 infection. This clonotype was counted ten times or more. MiXCR was run by TCRdb on the 5' RACE reads, yielding one entry per CDR3 protein. This repertoire shows roughly 58,000 distinct CDR3 sequences, approximately 6.2% found once; its top ten account for 3% to 4.5%. V dropped 5 bases and J dropped 0 bases, with 11 bases sitting between them. This CDR3 is built from 15 residues. Germline values: CDR1 LNHNV, CDR2 YYDKDF (reference sequence). This TCR was sampled from an adult who was a healthcare worker with PCR-confirmed SARS-CoV-2 infection or an uninfected control (not recorded which). Sequencing was carried out using whole blood. The V gene is TRBV15, the J gene TRBJ2-4; the D is unclear. For the CDR3, the DNA is TGTGCCACCAGCGACTGGACCTTAGCCAAAAACATTCAGTACTTC. As protein: CATSDWTLAKNIQYF.